Following are 21 T cell receptor beta chains from one sample sequenced in a study of chemoradiotherapy in HPV16-positive cancers (dated by TCRdb to the early 2020s). Library construction relied on the immunoSEQ multiplex PCR assay. Entries here come from immuneACCESS through TCRdb and include only in-frame sequences with V and J called. Some clones fail to appear in such tables; in the studies checked, an unresolved V gene covers under half of the shortfall, and the cause of the remainder is unknown. This sample lists about 20,000 clones; around 86% were detected once. Approximately 5% of the sample lies in the top ten. This specimen consisted of blood, obtained from a patient who underwent chemoradiotherapy. These receptors came from a human donor with HPV-associated anogenital cancer.

Concerning this clone: Distinct nucleotide sequences in the sample also encode this CDR3. This chain joins TRBV5-1 and TRBJ2-2; D perhaps matches TRBD1 (5 bases). This CDR3 has 16 residues. V was pared by 0 bases and J by 4 bases, with 13 bases between. Germline V gives CDR1 SGHRS, CDR2 YFSETQ. CDR3 amino acids: CASSLGGPQGTGELFF. CDR3 nucleotide sequence: TGCGCCAGCAGCTTGGGTGGGCCCCAGGGCACCGGGGAGCTGTTTTTT.

The gene calls are TRBV7-9 and TRBJ2-5; TRBD1 matches 8 bases. The J call is in doubt because the DNA end fits TRBJ2-7 better. CDR1 is SEHNR and CDR2 is FQNEAQ in the germline V gene (reference sequence). The CDR3 has 15 amino acids. Here the CDR3 DNA reads TGTGCCAGCAGCCTGGGACAGGCAAGCTCCTACGAGCAGTACTTC. It is translated as CASSLGQASSYEQYF.

The CDR3 loop reads CASSVTLAGGADTQYF. The CDR3, as DNA: TGTGCCAGCAGCGTCACTCTAGCGGGGGGGGCAGATACGCAGTATTTT. The chain carries TRBV9 and TRBJ2-3, with 12 positions matching TRBD2. This CDR3 is built from 16 residues. V shed 2 bases, J shed 4 bases, and the junction held 5 bases outside the gene matches. CDR1 is SGDLS and CDR2 is YYNGEE in the germline V gene.

The chain carries TRBV9 and TRBJ1-1, with D possibly matching TRBD1 (5 bases). Germline V gene lookup returns CDR1 SGDLS and CDR2 YYNGEE. The CDR3 runs to 17 residues. V was pared by 0 bases and J by 3 bases, with 18 bases between. CDR3 in DNA: TGTGCCAGCAGCGTAGGATATGCAGGGCGGGGTGACACTGAAGCTTTCTTT. It codes for CASSVGYAGRGDTEAFF.

The chain recombines TRBV7-2 with TRBJ2-5; no firm D call. There are 13 residues in the CDR3. Germline CDR1 is SGHTA and CDR2 is FQGNSA. V dropped 5 bases and J dropped 4 bases, with 11 bases sitting between them. The CDR3 sequence is CASSPDLGETQYF. The CDR3 DNA reads TGTGCCAGCAGCCCGGACCTTGGAGAGACCCAGTACTTC.

This chain links TRBV7-2 with TRBJ1-4; the D gene is possibly TRBD1 (6 bases). Germline-derived CDR1 and CDR2 are SGHTA and FQGNSA. CDR3 length: 12 residues. V was cut by 8 bases and J by 7 bases, with 11 bases left in between. As DNA, the CDR3 is TGTGCCAGCCGCACGGACAGTGAAAAACTGTTTTTT. It codes for CASRTDSEKLFF.

The J gene is TRBJ2-5, the V gene TRBV6-5; 7 bases align to TRBD1. The CDR3 is 13 residues long. V lost 6 bases and J lost 5; bases outside the gene matches: 6. The V gene's germline CDR1 is MNHEY and CDR2 SVGAGI. The CDR3 nucleotides are TGTGCCAGCAGGAACAGGGGCTCGGAGACCCAGTACTTC. Protein product: CASRNRGSETQYF.

The J gene is TRBJ1-1, the V gene TRBV5-5; D unresolved. The V gene's germline CDR1 is SGHKS and CDR2 YYEKEE (reference sequence). Between the trimmed V and J ends, which lost 4 bases and 2 bases, there was a span of 12 bases. The CDR3 has 14 residues. Here the CDR3 reads CASSPLWGNTEAFF. CDR3 coding DNA: TGTGCCAGCAGCCCGTTGTGGGGAAACACTGAAGCTTTCTTT.

This clone was seen only once. The chain is built from TRBV6-1 and TRBJ1-5; D is unclear. This CDR3 contains 12 residues. V gave up 10 bases and J gave up 6 bases, with 13 bases separating them. Germline V gives CDR1 MNHNS, CDR2 SASEGT. DNA for the CDR3: TGTGCCACCCGAATCGTCGGTCAGCCCCAGCATTTT. Its translation: CATRIVGQPQHF.

This chain connects TRBV9 to TRBJ2-1; 7 nucleotides line up with TRBD1. The V segment lost 4 bases and the J segment 0 bases; nucleotides outside the gene matches: 4. CDR1 is SGDLS, CDR2 YYNGEE, per germline. CDR3 length: 15 amino acids. CDR3 nucleotides: TGTGCCAGCAGCCGTACAGGGGACTCCTACAATGAGCAGTTCTTC. As protein: CASSRTGDSYNEQFF.

V usage is TRBV5-1 and J usage is TRBJ2-4; maybe TRBD1 (5 bases). The CDR3 sequence is 14 residues long. Trimming removed 4 bases at V and 1 base at J, with 9 bases between. Germline lookup yields CDR1 SGHRS and CDR2 YFSETQ. CDR3 coding DNA: TGCGCCAGCAGCCAGGGTGAGGCCAAAAACATTCAGTACTTC. It yields the protein CASSQGEAKNIQYF.

The CDR3 region is CASSRGPGQGNGYTF. CDR3 nucleotides: TGTGCCAGTAGTAGGGGACCGGGACAGGGTAATGGCTACACCTTC. The rearrangement joins TRBV19 to TRBJ1-2, with 9 positions matching TRBD1. The CDR3 runs to 15 residues. In germline, CDR1 is LNHDA, CDR2 SQIVND (reference sequence). V lost 4 bases to trimming and J lost 6 bases; unmatched junction nucleotides: 9.

This chain connects TRBV19 to TRBJ2-2; a possible D gene is TRBD1 (5 bases). Germline V gene lookup returns CDR1 LNHDA and CDR2 SQIVND (reference sequence). The CDR3 has 14 amino acids. Trimming shortened V by 5 bases and J by 6 bases, and 13 bases separated the two germline ends. The CDR3 nucleotides are TGTGCCAGTAGTCCCGCAGGGCTGGCCGGGGAGCTGTTTTTT. Translating it yields CASSPAGLAGELFF.

This clone was counted a single time. This sequence joins TRBV5-4 and TRBJ2-7; 7 bases align to TRBD2. CDR3 length: 17 amino acids. The germline CDR1 and CDR2 sequences are SGHNT and YYREEE (reference sequence). J was trimmed by 3 bases and V by 4 bases; bases with no gene match: 16. CDR3 region: CASSHLRGGRDLYEQYF. DNA of the CDR3: TGTGCCAGCAGCCACCTCCGGGGTGGGAGGGACCTCTACGAGCAGTACTTC.

The chain is built from TRBV30 and TRBJ1-6; no definite D call. The germline V gene encodes CDR1 GTSNPN and CDR2 SVGIG (reference sequence). V was clipped by 0 bases and J by 4 bases, with 13 bases between them. This CDR3 is built from 16 residues. CDR3 sequence reads: CAWSVYGQQYNSPLHF. As DNA, the CDR3 is TGTGCCTGGAGTGTATATGGGCAGCAATATAATTCACCCCTCCACTTT. Using reference TRBV30 and TRBJ1-6 for the parts outside the CDR3, the full variable domain is SQTIHQWPATLVQPVGSPLSLECTVEGTSNPNLYWYRQAAGRGLQLLFYSVGIGQISSEVPQNLSASRPQDRQFILSSKKLLLSDSGFYLCAWSVYGQQYNSPLHFGNGTRLTVT.

This chain connects TRBV7-8 to TRBJ2-7; the D call may be TRBD1 or TRBD2 (6 bases each). Between the trimmed V and J ends, which lost 5 bases and 2 bases, there was a span of 16 bases. Germline V gene sequence: CDR1 SGHVS, CDR2 FQNEAQ. This CDR3 comprises 15 residues. CDR3 sequence (DNA): TGTGCCAGCAGCCCCTCAGGGGAGGTAACCTACGAGCAGTACTTC. Protein product: CASSPSGEVTYEQYF.

V usage is TRBV28 and J usage is TRBJ1-5; D gene ambiguous. The CDR3 covers 12 residues. Germline V gives CDR1 MDHEN, CDR2 SYDVKM. Between the trimmed V and J ends, which lost 5 bases and 10 bases, there was a span of 12 bases. CDR3 sequence reads: CASSPPDRPQHF. The CDR3 DNA reads TGTGCCAGCAGTCCGCCGGATAGACCCCAGCATTTT. The full variable domain, its missing parts supplied by reference TRBV28 and TRBJ1-5, is DVKVTQSSRYLVKRTGEKVFLECVQDMDHENMFWYRQDPGLGLRLIYFSYDVKMKEKGDIPEGYSVSREKKERFSLILESASTNQTSMYLCASSPPDRPQHFGDGTRLSIL.

This sequence joins TRBV2 and TRBJ2-1; 8 bases fit TRBD2. V dropped 8 bases and J dropped 7; count of bases not matched to a gene: 13. The CDR3 spans 15 residues. The germline CDR1 and CDR2 sequences are SNHLY and FYNNEI. CDR3 bases: TGTGCCAGCGGGAGCGGGGGCACCTTTTTAAATGAGCAGTTCTTC. Translation gives CASGSGGTFLNEQFF.

This chain links TRBV11-2 with TRBJ2-7; 7 nucleotides align to TRBD2. CDR3 length: 16 residues. Germline trimming cut 5 bases from V and 6 bases from J; bases unmatched to any gene: 16. Per germline, CDR1 SGHAT and CDR2 FQNNGV. CDR3 coding DNA: TGTGCCAGCAGCATACCGGGACTACCCTCCACCCTCGAGCAGTACTTC. Amino acid sequence: CASSIPGLPSTLEQYF.

This chain joins TRBV11-3 and TRBJ2-3; 11 bases line up with TRBD2. CDR1 and CDR2 (germline): SGHNT, YENEEA. The CDR3 sequence is 16 residues long. J lost 4 bases, V lost 5 bases, and 8 bases had no gene match. CDR3 sequence: CASSPGTSGSADTQYF. DNA of the CDR3: TGTGCCAGCAGCCCCGGGACTAGCGGTAGCGCAGATACGCAGTATTTT.

CDR3 loop: CASSVQGEDTEAFF. In nucleotides, the CDR3 is TGTGCCAGCAGCGTCCAGGGCGAGGACACTGAAGCTTTCTTT. The J gene is TRBJ1-1, the V gene TRBV7-2, with D tentatively TRBD1 (5 bases). CDR3 length: 14 residues. V shed 5 bases and J shed 3 bases, with 13 bases lying between them. Looked up from germline, CDR1 is SGHTA and CDR2 is FQGNSA.